This entry concerns a single T cell receptor beta chain. This record comes from a study of technical replicates of blood from several donors. Assay: immunoSEQ multiplex PCR; the TCRdb copy retains only in-frame clones and omits some. The sample has around 68,000 clones; nearly 98% are singletons. The sequence was collected from a human donor in good health. What was sequenced was T cells isolated from PBMCs.

The CDR3 region is CASSIGRSNYEQYF. The CDR3 DNA reads as TGTGCCAGTAGTATCGGTAGAAGCAACTACGAGCAGTACTTC. V usage is TRBV19 and J usage is TRBJ2-7; no firm D call. This CDR3 is 14 amino acids long. CDR1 and CDR2 (germline): LNHDA, SQIVND (reference sequence). Trimming removed 3 bases at V and 3 bases at J, with 12 bases between.